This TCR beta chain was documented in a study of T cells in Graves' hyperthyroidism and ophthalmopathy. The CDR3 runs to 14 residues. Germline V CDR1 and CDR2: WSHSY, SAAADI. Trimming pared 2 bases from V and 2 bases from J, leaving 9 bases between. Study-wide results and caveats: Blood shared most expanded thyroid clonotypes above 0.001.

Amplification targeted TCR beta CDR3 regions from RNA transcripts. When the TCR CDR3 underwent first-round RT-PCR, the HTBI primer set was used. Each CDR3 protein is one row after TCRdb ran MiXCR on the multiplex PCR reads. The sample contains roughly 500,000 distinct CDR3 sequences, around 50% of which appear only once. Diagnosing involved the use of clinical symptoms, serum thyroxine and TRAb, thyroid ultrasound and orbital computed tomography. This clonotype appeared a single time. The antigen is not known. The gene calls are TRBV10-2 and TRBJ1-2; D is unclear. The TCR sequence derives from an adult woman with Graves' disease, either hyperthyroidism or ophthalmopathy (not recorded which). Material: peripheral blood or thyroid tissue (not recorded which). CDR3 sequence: CASSEDGMNYGYTF. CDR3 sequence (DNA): TGCGCCAGCAGTGAGGACGGCATGAACTATGGCTACACCTTC.